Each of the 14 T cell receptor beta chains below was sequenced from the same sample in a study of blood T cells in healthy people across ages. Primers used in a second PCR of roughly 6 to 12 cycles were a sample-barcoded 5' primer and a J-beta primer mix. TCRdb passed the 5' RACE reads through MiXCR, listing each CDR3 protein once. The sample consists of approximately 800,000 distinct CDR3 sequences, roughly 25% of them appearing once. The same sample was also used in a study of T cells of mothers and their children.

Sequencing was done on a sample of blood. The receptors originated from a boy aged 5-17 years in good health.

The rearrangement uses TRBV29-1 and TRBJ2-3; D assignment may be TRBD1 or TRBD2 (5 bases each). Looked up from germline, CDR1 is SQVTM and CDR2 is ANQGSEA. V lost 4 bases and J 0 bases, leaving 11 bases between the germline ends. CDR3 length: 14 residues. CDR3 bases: TGCAGCGTTGCCCTCCGGGACAGCACAGATACGCAGTATTTT. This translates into CSVALRDSTDTQYF.

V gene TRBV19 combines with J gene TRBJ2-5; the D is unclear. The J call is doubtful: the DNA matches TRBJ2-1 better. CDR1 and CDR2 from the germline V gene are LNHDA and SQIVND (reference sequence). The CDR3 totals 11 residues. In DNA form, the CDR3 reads TGTGCCAGTAGTACGTGGAATGAGCAGTTCTTC. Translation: CASSTWNEQFF.

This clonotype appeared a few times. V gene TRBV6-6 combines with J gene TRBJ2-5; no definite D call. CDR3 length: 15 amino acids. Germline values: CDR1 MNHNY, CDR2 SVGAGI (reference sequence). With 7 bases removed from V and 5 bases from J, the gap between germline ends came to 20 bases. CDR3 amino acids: CASTEAWGFGETQYF. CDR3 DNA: TGTGCCAGCACTGAGGCGTGGGGTTTTGGGGAGACCCAGTACTTC.

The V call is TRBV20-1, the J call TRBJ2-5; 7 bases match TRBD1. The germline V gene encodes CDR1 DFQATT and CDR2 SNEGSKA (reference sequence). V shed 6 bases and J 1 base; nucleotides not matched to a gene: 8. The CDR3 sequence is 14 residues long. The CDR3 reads CSARRTGAQETQYF. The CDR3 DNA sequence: TGCAGTGCCAGAAGGACAGGTGCCCAAGAGACCCAGTACTTC.

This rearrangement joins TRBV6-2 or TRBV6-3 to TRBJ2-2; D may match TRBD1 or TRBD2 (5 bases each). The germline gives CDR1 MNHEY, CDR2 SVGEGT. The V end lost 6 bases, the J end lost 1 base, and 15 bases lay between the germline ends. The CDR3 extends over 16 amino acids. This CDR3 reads CASSDPGPVNTGELFF. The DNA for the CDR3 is TGTGCCAGCAGCGACCCGGGACCTGTGAACACCGGGGAGCTGTTTTTT.

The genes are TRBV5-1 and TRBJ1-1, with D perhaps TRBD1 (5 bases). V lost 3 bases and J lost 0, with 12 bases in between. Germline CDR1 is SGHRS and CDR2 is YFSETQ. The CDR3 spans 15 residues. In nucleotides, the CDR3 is TGCGCCAGCAGCTGGGACCGGGGTATGAACACTGAAGCTTTCTTT. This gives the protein CASSWDRGMNTEAFF.

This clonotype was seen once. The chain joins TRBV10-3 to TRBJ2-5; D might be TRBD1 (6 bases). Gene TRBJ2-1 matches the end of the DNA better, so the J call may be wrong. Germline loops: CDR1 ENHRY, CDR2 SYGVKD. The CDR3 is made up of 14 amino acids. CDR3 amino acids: CAISESGAGGEQFF. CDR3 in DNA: TGTGCCATCAGTGAGTCGGGGGCGGGTGGTGAGCAGTTCTTC.

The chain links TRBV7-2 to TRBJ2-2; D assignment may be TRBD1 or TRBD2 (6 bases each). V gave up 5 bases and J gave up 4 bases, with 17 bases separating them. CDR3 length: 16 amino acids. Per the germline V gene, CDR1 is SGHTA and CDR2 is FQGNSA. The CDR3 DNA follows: TGTGCCAGCAGCCCGCTAGGGGGAGGACTCACCGGGGAGCTGTTTTTT. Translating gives CASSPLGGGLTGELFF.

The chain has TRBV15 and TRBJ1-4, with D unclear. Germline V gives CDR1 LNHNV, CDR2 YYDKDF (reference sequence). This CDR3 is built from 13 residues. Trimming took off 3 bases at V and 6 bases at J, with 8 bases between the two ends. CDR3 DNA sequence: TGTGCCACCAGCAGGGGGATGGATGAAAAACTGTTTTTT. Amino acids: CATSRGMDEKLFF.

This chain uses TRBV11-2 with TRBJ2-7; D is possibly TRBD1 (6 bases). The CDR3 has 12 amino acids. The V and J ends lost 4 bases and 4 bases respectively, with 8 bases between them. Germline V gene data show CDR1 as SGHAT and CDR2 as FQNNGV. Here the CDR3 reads CASSSQGYEQYV. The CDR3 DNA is TGTGCCAGCAGCTCTCAGGGGTACGAGCAGTACGTC.

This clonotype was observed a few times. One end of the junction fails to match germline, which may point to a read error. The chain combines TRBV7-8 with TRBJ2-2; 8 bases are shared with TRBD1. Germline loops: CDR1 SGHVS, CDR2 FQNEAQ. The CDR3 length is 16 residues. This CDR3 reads CASSGVGTGVTGELFF. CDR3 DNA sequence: TGCGCCAGCAGCGGCGTCGGGACAGGAGTCACCGGGGAGCTGTTTTTT.

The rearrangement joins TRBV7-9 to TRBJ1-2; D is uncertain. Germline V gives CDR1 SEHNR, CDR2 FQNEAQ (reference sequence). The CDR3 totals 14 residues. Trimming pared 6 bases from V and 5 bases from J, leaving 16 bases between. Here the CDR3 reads CASSLGRYPYGYTF. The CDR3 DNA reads TGTGCCAGCAGTTTGGGCAGGTACCCGTATGGCTACACCTTC. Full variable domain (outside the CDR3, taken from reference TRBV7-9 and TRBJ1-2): DTGVSQNPRHKITKRGQNVTFRCDPISEHNRLYWYRQTLGQGPEFLTYFQNEAQLEKSRLLSDRFSAERPKGSFSTLEIQRTEQGDSAMYLCASSLGRYPYGYTFGSGTRLTVV.

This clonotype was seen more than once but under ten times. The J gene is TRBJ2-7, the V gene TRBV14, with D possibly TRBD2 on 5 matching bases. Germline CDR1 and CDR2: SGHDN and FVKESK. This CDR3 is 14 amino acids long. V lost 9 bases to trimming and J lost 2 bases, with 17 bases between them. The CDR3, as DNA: TGTGCCAGTAGTCAGTTGGGGAGAACCTACGAGCAGTACTTC. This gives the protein CASSQLGRTYEQYF.

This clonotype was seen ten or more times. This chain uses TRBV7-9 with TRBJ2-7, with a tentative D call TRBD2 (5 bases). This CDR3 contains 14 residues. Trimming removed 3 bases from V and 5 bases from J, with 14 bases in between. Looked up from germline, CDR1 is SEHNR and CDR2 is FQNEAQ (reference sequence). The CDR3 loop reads CASSFSRSEDEQYF. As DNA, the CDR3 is TGTGCCAGCAGCTTTTCCAGGTCGGAGGACGAGCAGTACTTC.